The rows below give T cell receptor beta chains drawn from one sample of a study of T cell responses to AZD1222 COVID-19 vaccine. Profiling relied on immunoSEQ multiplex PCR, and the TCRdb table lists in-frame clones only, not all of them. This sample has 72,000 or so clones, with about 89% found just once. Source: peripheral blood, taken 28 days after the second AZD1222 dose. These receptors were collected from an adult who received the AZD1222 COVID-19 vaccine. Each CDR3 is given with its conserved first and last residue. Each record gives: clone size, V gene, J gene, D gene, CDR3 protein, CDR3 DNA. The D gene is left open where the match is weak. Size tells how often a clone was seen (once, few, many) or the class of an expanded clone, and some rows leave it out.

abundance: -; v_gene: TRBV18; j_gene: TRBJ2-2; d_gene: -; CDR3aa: CASSLGTVNTGELFF; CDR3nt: TGTGCCAGCTCACTTGGGACGGTGAACACCGGGGAGCTGTTTTTT
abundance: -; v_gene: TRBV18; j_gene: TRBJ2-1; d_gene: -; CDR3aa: CASSPPLDVNEQFF; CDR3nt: TGTGCCAGCTCACCACCTCTGGACGTCAATGAGCAGTTCTTC
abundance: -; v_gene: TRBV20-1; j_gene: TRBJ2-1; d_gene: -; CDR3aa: CSANRRDEQFF; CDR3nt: TGCAGTGCTAATCGACGCGATGAGCAGTTCTTC
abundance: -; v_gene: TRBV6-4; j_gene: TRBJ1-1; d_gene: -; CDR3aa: CASSGDEVGGNTEAFF; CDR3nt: TGTGCCAGCAGTGGGGATGAGGTTGGTGGTAACACTGAAGCTTTCTTT
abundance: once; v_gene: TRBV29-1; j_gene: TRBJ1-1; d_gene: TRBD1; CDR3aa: CSVGQGAKGTEAFF; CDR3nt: TGCAGCGTTGGACAGGGGGCGAAAGGCACTGAAGCTTTCTTT
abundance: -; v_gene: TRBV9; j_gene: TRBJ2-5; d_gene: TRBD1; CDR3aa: CASSDRTGQETQYF; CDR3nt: TGTGCCAGCAGCGATAGGACAGGCCAAGAGACCCAGTACTTC
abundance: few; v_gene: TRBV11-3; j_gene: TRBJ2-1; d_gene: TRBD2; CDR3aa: CASTLSAGSYNEQFF; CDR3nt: TGTGCCAGCACCCTTTCAGCGGGGTCCTACAATGAGCAGTTCTTC
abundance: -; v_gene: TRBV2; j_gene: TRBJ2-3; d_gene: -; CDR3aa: CASSDRVGTTDTQYF; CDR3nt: TGTGCCAGCAGTGACAGGGTGGGAACGACAGATACGCAGTATTTT
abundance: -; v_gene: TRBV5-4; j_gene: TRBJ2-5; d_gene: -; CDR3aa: CASREEAGKETQYF; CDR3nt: TGTGCCAGCAGGGAGGAGGCGGGGAAAGAGACCCAGTACTTC
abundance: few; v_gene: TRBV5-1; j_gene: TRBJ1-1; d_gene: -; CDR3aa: CASSLAGMNTEAFF; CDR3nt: TGCGCCAGCAGCTTGGCCGGGATGAACACTGAAGCTTTCTTT
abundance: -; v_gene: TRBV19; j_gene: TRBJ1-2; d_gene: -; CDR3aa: CASSIVGRRNYGYTF; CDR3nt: TGTGCCAGTAGTATAGTCGGCAGGCGAAACTATGGCTACACCTTC
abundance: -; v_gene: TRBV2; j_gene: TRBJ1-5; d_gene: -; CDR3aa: CASSGRDQPQHF; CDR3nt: TGTGCCAGCAGTGGGCGGGATCAGCCCCAGCATTTT
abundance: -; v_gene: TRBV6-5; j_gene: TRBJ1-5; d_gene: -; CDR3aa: CASTFRLSNQPQHF; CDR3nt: TGTGCCAGCACGTTCAGACTTAGCAATCAGCCCCAGCATTTT
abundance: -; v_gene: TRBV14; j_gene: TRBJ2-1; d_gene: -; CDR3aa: CASSQSGNEQFF; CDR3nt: TGTGCCAGCAGCCAGTCGGGTAATGAGCAGTTCTTC
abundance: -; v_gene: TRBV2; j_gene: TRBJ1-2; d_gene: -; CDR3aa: CASPSAVDYGYTF; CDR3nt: TGTGCCAGCCCTAGCGCCGTCGACTATGGCTACACCTTC
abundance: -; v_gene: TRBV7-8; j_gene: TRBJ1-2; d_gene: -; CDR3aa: CASSRRAQANYGYTF; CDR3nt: TGTGCCAGCAGCCGCAGGGCCCAAGCTAACTATGGCTACACCTTC
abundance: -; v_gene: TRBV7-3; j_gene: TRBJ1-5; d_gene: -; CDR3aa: CASSLTRDQPQHF; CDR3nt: TGTGCCAGCAGCTTAACGCGCGATCAGCCCCAGCATTTT
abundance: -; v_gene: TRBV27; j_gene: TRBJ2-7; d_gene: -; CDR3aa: CASSSERLSSYEQYF; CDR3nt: TGTGCCAGCAGCTCGGAGCGACTAAGCTCCTACGAGCAGTACTTC
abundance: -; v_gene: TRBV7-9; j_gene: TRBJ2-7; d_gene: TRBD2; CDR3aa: CASTSAGGPLMIEYF; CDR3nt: TGTGCCAGCACTTCAGCGGGAGGGCCCTTAATGATCGAGTACTTC
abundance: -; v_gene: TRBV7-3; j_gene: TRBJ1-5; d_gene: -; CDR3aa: CASSLSGGRNQPQHF; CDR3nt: TGTGCCAGCAGCTTGTCCGGGGGACGCAATCAGCCCCAGCATTTT
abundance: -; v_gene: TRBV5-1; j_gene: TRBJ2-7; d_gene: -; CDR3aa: CASRPVSLWGSYEQYF; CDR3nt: TGCGCCAGCAGACCAGTCTCCCTATGGGGCAGTTACGAGCAGTACTTC
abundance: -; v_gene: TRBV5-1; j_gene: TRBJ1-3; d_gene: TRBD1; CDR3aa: CASSFSTGRTSGNTIYF; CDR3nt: TGCGCCAGCAGCTTTTCGACAGGGAGGACCTCTGGAAACACCATATATTTT
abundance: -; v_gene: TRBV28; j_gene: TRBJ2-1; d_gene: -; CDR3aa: CASSLPSRGNEQFF; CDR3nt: TGTGCCAGCAGTTTACCGTCGAGGGGGAATGAGCAGTTCTTC
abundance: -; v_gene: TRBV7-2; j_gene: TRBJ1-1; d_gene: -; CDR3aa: CASSLGRAENTEAFF; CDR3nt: TGTGCCAGCAGCTTAGGACGCGCGGAGAACACTGAAGCTTTCTTT
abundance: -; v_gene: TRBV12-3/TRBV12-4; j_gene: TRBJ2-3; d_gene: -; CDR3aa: CASTAVSTDTQYF; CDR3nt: TGTGCCAGCACGGCGGTAAGCACAGATACGCAGTATTTT
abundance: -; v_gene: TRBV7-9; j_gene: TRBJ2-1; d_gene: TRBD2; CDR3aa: CASSPTPSGPSYNEQFF; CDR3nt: TGTGCCAGCAGCCCCACACCTAGCGGGCCCTCCTACAATGAGCAGTTCTTC
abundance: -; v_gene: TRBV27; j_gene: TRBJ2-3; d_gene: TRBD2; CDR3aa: CASSWSGRGTDTQYF; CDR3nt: TGTGCCAGCAGTTGGAGCGGGAGGGGGACAGATACGCAGTATTTT
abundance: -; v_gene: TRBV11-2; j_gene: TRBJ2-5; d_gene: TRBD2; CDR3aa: CASSSRLAVQETQYF; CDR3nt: TGTGCCAGCAGCTCCCGACTAGCGGTGCAAGAGACCCAGTACTTC
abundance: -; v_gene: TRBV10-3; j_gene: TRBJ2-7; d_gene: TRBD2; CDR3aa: CATTSGEAYEQYF; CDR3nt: TGTGCCACTACTAGCGGGGAAGCCTACGAGCAGTACTTC
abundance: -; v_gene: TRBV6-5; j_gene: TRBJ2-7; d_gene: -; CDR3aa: CASTRAGRGEQYF; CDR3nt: TGTGCCAGCACCAGGGCTGGGCGGGGCGAGCAGTACTTC
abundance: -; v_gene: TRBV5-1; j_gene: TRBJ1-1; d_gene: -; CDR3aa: CASSPAPPMAFF; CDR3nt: TGCGCCAGCAGCCCCGCCCCCCCAATGGCTTTCTTT
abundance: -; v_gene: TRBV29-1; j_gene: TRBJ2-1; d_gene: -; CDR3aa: CSVSPSWAFNNEQFF; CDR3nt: TGCAGCGTCAGCCCGTCGTGGGCTTTTAACAATGAGCAGTTCTTC
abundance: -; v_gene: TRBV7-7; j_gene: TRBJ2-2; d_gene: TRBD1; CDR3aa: CASSYGTGGTGELFF; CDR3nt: TGTGCCAGCAGCTACGGGACAGGGGGGACCGGGGAGCTGTTTTTT
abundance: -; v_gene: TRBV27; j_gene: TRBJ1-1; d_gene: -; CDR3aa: CASSPRTQTNTEAFF; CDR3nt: TGTGCCAGCAGCCCCCGCACCCAGACGAACACTGAAGCTTTCTTT
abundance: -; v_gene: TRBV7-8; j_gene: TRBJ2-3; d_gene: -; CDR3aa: CASGPGAVDTQYF; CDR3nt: TGTGCCAGCGGCCCGGGAGCGGTAGATACGCAGTATTTT
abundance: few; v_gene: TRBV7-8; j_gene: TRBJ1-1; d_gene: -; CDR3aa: CASSLESFVTEAFF; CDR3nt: TGTGCCAGCAGCTTAGAGAGTTTCGTCACTGAAGCTTTCTTT
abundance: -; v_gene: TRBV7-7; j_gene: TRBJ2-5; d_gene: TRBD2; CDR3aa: CASSPGLTSGFQETQYF; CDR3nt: TGTGCCAGCAGCCCGGGCCTGACTAGCGGGTTCCAAGAGACCCAGTACTTC
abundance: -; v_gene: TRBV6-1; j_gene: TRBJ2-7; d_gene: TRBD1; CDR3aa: CASSERGQGDEQYF; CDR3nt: TGTGCCAGCAGTGAACGAGGACAGGGAGACGAGCAGTACTTC
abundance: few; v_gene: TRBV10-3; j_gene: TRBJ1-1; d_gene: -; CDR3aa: CAISGSGLVMNTEAFF; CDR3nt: TGTGCCATCAGTGGGTCGGGACTCGTCATGAACACTGAAGCTTTCTTT
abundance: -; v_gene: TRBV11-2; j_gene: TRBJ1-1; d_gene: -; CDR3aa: CASSTPLGNTEAFF; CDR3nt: TGTGCCAGCAGCACCCCCTTAGGGAACACTGAAGCTTTCTTT
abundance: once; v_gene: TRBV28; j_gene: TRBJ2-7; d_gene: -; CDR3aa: CASSRILSLYEQYF; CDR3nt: TGTGCCAGCAGTCGTATTTTATCCCTCTACGAGCAGTACTTC
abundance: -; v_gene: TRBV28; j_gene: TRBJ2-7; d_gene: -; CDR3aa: CASRITRDYEQYF; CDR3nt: TGTGCCAGCAGGATAACTAGAGACTACGAGCAGTACTTC